The present T cell receptor (beta chain) was sequenced within a study of T cell responses to AZD1222 COVID-19 vaccine. The study's findings and limits: The number of AZD1222 recipients seropositive at baseline was only 6 or 7. Donors in the cohort were predominantly white British and more often female, and clonal diversity was possibly underestimated. Spike-specific TCR repertoires showed rising breadth and depth after two AZD1222 doses. Nearly half of spike-specific TCRs reportedly go after variant regions that carry no mutations.

Concerning this clone itself: Antigen specificity is unknown.

V shed 8 bases and J shed 5 bases, with 11 bases lying between them. The CDR3 consists of 11 residues. Germline loops: CDR1 SQVTM, CDR2 ANQGSEA. Only in-frame clones appear in the TCRdb table, and some are missing; sequencing was by immunoSEQ multiplex PCR. The table lists roughly 120,000 clones, 88% of them singletons. The sequence derives from an adult who received the AZD1222 COVID-19 vaccine. Sequenced here: peripheral blood, sampled 28 days after the second AZD1222 dose. The chain has TRBV29-1 and TRBJ2-3, with D unresolved. DNA of the CDR3: TGCAGCCCGGGTTATAAAGATACGCAGTATTTT. Its translation is CSPGYKDTQYF.